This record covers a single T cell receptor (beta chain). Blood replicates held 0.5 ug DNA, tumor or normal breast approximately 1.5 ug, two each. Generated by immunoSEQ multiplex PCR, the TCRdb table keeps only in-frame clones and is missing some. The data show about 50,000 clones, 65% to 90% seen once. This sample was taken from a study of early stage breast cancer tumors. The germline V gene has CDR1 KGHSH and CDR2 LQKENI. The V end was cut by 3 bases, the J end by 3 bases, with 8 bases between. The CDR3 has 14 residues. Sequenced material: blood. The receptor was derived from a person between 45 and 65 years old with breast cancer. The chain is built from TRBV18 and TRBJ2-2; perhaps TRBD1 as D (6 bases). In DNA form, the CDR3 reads TGTGCCAGCTCACCGGCAGGGGACACCGGGGAGCTGTTTTTT. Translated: CASSPAGDTGELFF.